The next 3 T cell receptor beta chains were all read from a single sample in a study of immune evolution from preneoplasia to lung adenocarcinoma. The data were produced by immunoSEQ multiplex PCR, yet TCRdb's version contains in-frame clones alone and is incomplete. This sample carries 10,000 to 13,000 clones, roughly 82% of them seen once, and the ten largest clones take roughly 3.3%. The sequenced sample was FFPE minimally invasive lung adenocarcinoma tissue. The receptors were gathered from a person aged 70 to 85 with lung adenocarcinoma.

J is TRBJ1-5 and V is TRBV19; tentatively, D is TRBD1 (5 bases). The V and J ends lost 10 bases and 0 bases respectively, with 16 bases between them. CDR3 length equals 15 residues. CDR1 and CDR2 (germline): LNHDA, SQIVND (reference sequence). CDR3 sequence (DNA): TGTGCCAAAAGGGGAGGACGTTATAGCAATCAGCCCCAGCATTTT. This encodes CAKRGGRYSNQPQHF.

The chain carries TRBV28 and TRBJ2-2, with a weak D call TRBD1 (5 bases). Between the trimmed V and J ends, which lost 6 bases and 5 bases, there was a span of 10 bases. The CDR3 sequence is 13 residues long. From germline, CDR1 is MDHEN and CDR2 SYDVKM. The CDR3 here is CASRTGPTGELFF. CDR3 DNA sequence: TGTGCCAGCAGAACAGGACCGACCGGGGAGCTGTTTTTT.

The chain combines TRBV25-1 with TRBJ2-1; the match to TRBD2 covers 8 bases. V lost 1 base, J lost 5 bases, and 4 bases stayed unmatched. This CDR3 comprises 15 residues. Germline CDR1 is MGHDK and CDR2 is SYGVNS. CDR3 DNA sequence: TGTGCCAGCAGTGAATTCAGCGGGAGCCACAATGAGCAGTTCTTC. Its translation: CASSEFSGSHNEQFF.